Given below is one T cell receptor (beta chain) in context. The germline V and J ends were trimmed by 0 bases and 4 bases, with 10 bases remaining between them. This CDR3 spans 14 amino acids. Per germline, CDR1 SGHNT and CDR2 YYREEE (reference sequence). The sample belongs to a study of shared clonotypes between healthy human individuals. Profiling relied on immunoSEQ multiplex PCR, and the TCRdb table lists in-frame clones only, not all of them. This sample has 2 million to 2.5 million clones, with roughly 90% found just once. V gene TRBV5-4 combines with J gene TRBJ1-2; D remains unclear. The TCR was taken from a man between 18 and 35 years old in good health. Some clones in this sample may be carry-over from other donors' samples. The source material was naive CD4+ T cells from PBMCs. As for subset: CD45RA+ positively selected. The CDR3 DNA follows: TGTGCCAGCAGCTTGGAGTCTGGGGTCTATGGCTACACCTTC. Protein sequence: CASSLESGVYGYTF. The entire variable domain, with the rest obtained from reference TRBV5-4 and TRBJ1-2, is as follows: ETGVTQSPTHLIKTRGQQVTLRCSSQSGHNTVSWYQQALGQGPQFIFQYYREEENGRGNFPPRFSGLQFPNYSSELNVNALELDDSALYLCASSLESGVYGYTFGSGTRLTVV.